The 10 T cell receptor beta chains in this list originate from one sample, sequenced in a study of beta chain features in type 1 diabetes (dated by TCRdb to 2016 to 2019). To prepare the library, the immunoSEQ multiplex PCR assay was applied. The entire amount of isolated RNA was reverse transcribed using the High Capacity cDNA Reverse Transcription Kit, so the sequenced TCRB transcripts were expressed ones. The clones in this table, taken by TCRdb from immuneACCESS, are in-frame only. Not every clone is retained; where verified, under half of the shortfall comes from an unresolved V gene, and the cause of the rest is unknown. The sample yields around 400,000 clones; about 15% were counted once. The ten largest clones represent roughly 0.019% of the sample. The sample taken for sequencing was naive CD4+ T cells from blood. The meaning of the sample's cell subset or site label: true naive CD4+ T cells. These receptors were taken from a woman between 18 and 29 years old in good health.

This clone was found once. The sample has other DNA sequences that encode this CDR3 too. The chain carries TRBV11-2 and TRBJ2-1; D remains ambiguous. The CDR3 totals 11 residues. The V gene's germline CDR1 is SGHAT and CDR2 FQNNGV. Trimming pared 5 bases from V and 7 bases from J, leaving 6 bases between. CDR3 protein: CASSRSNEQFF. The CDR3 nucleotides are TGTGCCAGCAGCCGTAGTAATGAGCAGTTCTTC.

This clone was counted between two and nine times. The chain recombines TRBV11-2 with TRBJ1-1, with 8 bases lining up with TRBD1. The germline V gene encodes CDR1 SGHAT and CDR2 FQNNGV. Trimming removed 3 bases from V and 4 bases from J; junction bases left unmatched: 7. The CDR3 runs to 15 residues. The CDR3 protein is CASSFLRQGATEAFF. CDR3 nucleotides: TGTGCCAGCAGCTTTTTGCGCCAGGGGGCCACTGAAGCTTTCTTT.

A remark on this clone: The same CDR3 is also encoded by other DNA sequences in this sample. The rearrangement joins TRBV6-5 to TRBJ1-1, with unresolved D. Germline V lookup: CDR1 MNHEY, CDR2 SVGAGI. V lost 2 bases and J 1 base, leaving 5 bases between the germline ends. CDR3 length: 13 residues. CDR3 sequence reads: CASSYSKNTEAFF. The DNA of the CDR3 is TGTGCCAGCAGTTACAGCAAGAACACTGAAGCTTTCTTT.

This clone has more than one count but fewer than ten. The chain couples TRBV29-1 to TRBJ2-1; 8 nucleotides match TRBD1. J gave up 7 bases and V 1 base, and 9 bases lay outside the gene matches. The CDR3 extends over 15 amino acids. Per the germline V gene, CDR1 is SQVTM and CDR2 is ANQGSEA. CDR3 bases: TGCAGCGTTGAAGCGAAGACAGGGGCCATTAATGAGCAGTTCTTC. It yields the protein CSVEAKTGAINEQFF.

This clone was observed a handful of times. The chain employs TRBV20-1 and TRBJ1-5, with a possible D match to TRBD1 (6 bases). The CDR3 is made up of 11 amino acids. Germline loops: CDR1 DFQATT, CDR2 SNEGSKA (reference sequence). The germline V and J ends were trimmed by 5 bases and 9 bases, with 11 bases remaining between them. CDR3 protein: CSAGGGGPQHF. CDR3 coding DNA: TGCAGTGCTGGAGGAGGGGGGCCCCAGCATTTT.

V and J are TRBV7-3 and TRBJ1-2, with 7 positions matching TRBD1. Germline CDR1 reads SGHTA; CDR2 reads FQGTGA. The V gene end was trimmed by 6 bases and the J gene end by 0 bases; junction bases not matched to a gene: 10. There are 16 residues in the CDR3. CDR3 DNA: TGTGCCAGCAGTCCGGGAGGGACAGAAGCTAACTATGGCTACACCTTC. Amino acid sequence: CASSPGGTEANYGYTF.

CDR3 protein: CASRIREEKLFF. CDR3 bases: TGTGCCAGCAGAATTCGGGAAGAAAAACTGTTTTTT. The chain uses TRBV28 and TRBJ1-4; D is unresolved. V was shortened by 6 bases and J by 8 bases, with 10 bases between the two germline ends. The CDR3 is 12 residues long. Germline V gene lookup returns CDR1 MDHEN and CDR2 SYDVKM.

This clone has only a few counts. The gene calls are TRBV15 and TRBJ2-7; maybe TRBD1 (5 bases). The germline gives CDR1 LNHNV, CDR2 YYDKDF (reference sequence). CDR3 length: 16 residues. Deletions cut 8 bases from V and 3 bases from J, with 23 bases between. The CDR3 loop is CATCLSARECFYEQYF. The CDR3 nucleotides read TGTGCCACCTGCCTCTCCGCCAGGGAATGTTTCTACGAGCAGTACTTC.

The genes are TRBV2 and TRBJ2-2, with D possibly matching TRBD2 (6 bases). V was cut by 4 bases and J by 4 bases, with 13 bases left in between. CDR3 length: 15 residues. Germline V lookup: CDR1 SNHLY, CDR2 FYNNEI. Here the CDR3 reads CASSGREGITGELFF. CDR3 DNA sequence: TGTGCCAGCAGTGGGAGGGAAGGGATCACCGGGGAGCTGTTTTTT.

The chain has TRBV19 and TRBJ2-7, with D perhaps TRBD2 (5 bases). V was cut by 0 bases and J by 7 bases, with 10 bases left in between. The CDR3 runs to 13 residues. Germline loops: CDR1 LNHDA, CDR2 SQIVND (reference sequence). The CDR3 sequence: CASSIEIWREQYF. CDR3 sequence (DNA): TGTGCCAGTAGTATAGAAATTTGGAGGGAGCAGTACTTC.